These 4 T cell receptor beta chains share one sample of origin, sequenced in a study of T cells in women clearing cervical HPV infection (dated by TCRdb to 2016 to 2019). Receptor amplification or capture employed the immunoSEQ multiplex PCR assay. TCRdb took this table from immuneACCESS and kept in-frame rearrangements with V and J called. Such tables lack part of the clones; where checked against another copy, unresolved V genes explain under half of the gap, and the rest is unexplained. The record for this sample contains roughly 13,000 clones. The ten biggest clones cover roughly 10% of the sample. Sequencing was performed on blood buffy coat. The source of these receptors is a woman between 18 and 70 years old with a cervical HPV16 infection that either progressed to CIN3+ or cleared (not recorded which).

Notes on this clone: The read finishes 3 residues shy of the CDR3 end, and the germline J gene is used to complete it. The V call is TRBV7-7, the J call TRBJ2-5; D not resolved. V lost 5 bases to trimming and J lost 4 bases, with 11 bases between them. The CDR3 is made up of 13 amino acids. Germline values: CDR1 SSHAT, CDR2 FNYEAQ (reference sequence). CDR3: CASSRAEGETQYF. Incomplete CDR3 DNA: TGTGCCAGCAGCCGCGCGGAAGGAGAGACC.

Partial CDR3 DNA: TGCGCCAGCAGCGGGACCGTGGGCGGGGCGGAAGAGACC. Translating gives CASSGTVGGAEET. The complete CDR3 protein is CASSGTVGGAEETQYF. The J gene is TRBJ2-5, the V gene TRBV5-1, with D perhaps matching TRBD2 (6 bases). The read comes to an end 3 residues before the CDR3 does, leaving the germline J gene to fill in the end. Between the trimmed V and J ends, which lost 4 bases and 3 bases, there was a span of 19 bases. CDR3 length: 16 amino acids. CDR1 SGHRS and CDR2 YFSETQ come from the germline V gene.

Frequency places this clone as medium-sized. The sequenced fragment ends 3 residues before the CDR3 boundary, so the rest is inferred from the germline J gene. This chain links TRBV14 with TRBJ1-4; D not certain. V lost 1 base and J lost 4, with 10 bases in between. The CDR3 is 15 amino acids. Germline V gene sequence: CDR1 SGHDN, CDR2 FVKESK. The CDR3 protein is CASSQGYGDNEKLFF. The part of the CDR3 DNA that was read is TGTGCCAGCAGCCAAGGGTACGGGGATAATGAAAAA.

About this clone itself: The CDR3 is cut off 3 residues early in the read; its end comes from the germline J gene. The rearrangement links TRBV7-2 to TRBJ2-7; 10 bases are a match to TRBD2. The CDR3 runs to 16 residues. Germline-derived CDR1 and CDR2 are SGHTA and FQGNSA. The J segment lost 5 bases and the V segment lost 0 bases, leaving 7 bases of the junction unmatched. Here the CDR3 reads CASSLASAGGLHEQYF. The CDR3 bases that were read are TGTGCCAGCAGCTTAGCTTCAGCGGGGGGGCTCCACGAG.